The T cell receptor beta chain under discussion was sequenced for a study of radiotherapy plus CTLA-4 blockade in lung cancer. Concerning this clone itself: As yet, its antigen is unknown.

V shed 5 bases and J shed 6 bases, with 17 bases lying between them. CDR1 and CDR2 from the germline V gene are MNHEY and SMNVEV (reference sequence). The CDR3 extends over 14 amino acids. Some clones are missing from TCRdb's copy, which holds only in-frame ones; the method was immunoSEQ multiplex PCR. The sample records about 24,000 clones, 70% to 75% being singletons. Study-level findings and limits: With interferon-beta, early dynamics of blood T cell clones were reported to best predict response. In blood, after radiotherapy plus ipilimumab, tumor-derived TCR clones expanded.

The origin of this receptor is a human donor with non-small cell lung cancer whose response to radiotherapy plus ipilimumab could not be evaluated. The sample here was peripheral blood, taken from a patient treated with radiotherapy plus ipilimumab. This chain connects TRBV27 to TRBJ2-7, with D tentatively TRBD2 (6 bases). DNA of the CDR3: TGTGCCAGCAGTACTACGGGACTCCCTCGCGAGCAGTACTTC. Translated, it gives CASSTTGLPREQYF.